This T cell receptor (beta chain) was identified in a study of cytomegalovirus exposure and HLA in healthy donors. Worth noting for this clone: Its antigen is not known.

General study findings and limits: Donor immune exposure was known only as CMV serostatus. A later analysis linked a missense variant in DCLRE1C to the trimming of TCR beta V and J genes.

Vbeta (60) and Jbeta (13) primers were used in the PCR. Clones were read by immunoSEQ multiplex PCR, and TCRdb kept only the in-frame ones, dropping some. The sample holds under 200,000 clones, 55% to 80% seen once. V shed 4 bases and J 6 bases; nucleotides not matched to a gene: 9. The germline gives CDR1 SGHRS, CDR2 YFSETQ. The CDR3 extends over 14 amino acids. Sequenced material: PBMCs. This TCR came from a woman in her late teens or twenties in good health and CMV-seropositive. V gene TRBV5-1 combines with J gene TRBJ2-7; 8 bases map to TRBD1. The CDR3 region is CASSTGQGRSEQYF. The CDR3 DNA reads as TGCGCCAGCAGCACCGGACAGGGCCGGTCCGAGCAGTACTTC.